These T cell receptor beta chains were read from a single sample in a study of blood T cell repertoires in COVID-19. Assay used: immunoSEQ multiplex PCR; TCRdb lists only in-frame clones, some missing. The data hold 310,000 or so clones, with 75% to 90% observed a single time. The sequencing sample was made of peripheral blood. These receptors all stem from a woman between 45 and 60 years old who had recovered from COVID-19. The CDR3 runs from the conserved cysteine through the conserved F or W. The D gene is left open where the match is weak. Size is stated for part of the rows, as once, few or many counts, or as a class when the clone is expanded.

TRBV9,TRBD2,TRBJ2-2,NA,CASSVLAGVTGELFF,TGTGCCAGCAGCGTACTAGCGGGAGTAACCGGGGAGCTGTTTTTT
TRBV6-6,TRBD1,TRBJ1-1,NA,CASSPGQAPWGTEAFF,TGTGCCAGCAGCCCGGGACAGGCCCCTTGGGGAACTGAAGCTTTCTTT
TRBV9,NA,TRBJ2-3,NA,CASSVPGYSDTQYF,TGTGCCAGCAGCGTCCCCGGTTACTCAGATACGCAGTATTTT
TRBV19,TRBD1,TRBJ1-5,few,CASSPQQGASNQPQHF,TGTGCCAGTAGTCCACAACAGGGGGCGAGCAATCAGCCCCAGCATTTT
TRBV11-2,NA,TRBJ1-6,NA,CASREYRPNSPLHF,TGTGCCAGCAGGGAATACAGACCTAATTCACCCCTCCACTTT
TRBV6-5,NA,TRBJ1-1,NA,CASTLRGWDTEAFF,TGTGCCAGCACCCTGAGGGGGTGGGACACTGAAGCTTTCTTT
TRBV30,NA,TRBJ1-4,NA,CAWAPGVRGEKLFF,TGTGCCTGGGCGCCAGGGGTAAGAGGGGAAAAACTGTTTTTT
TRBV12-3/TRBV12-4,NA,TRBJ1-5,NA,CASTYSFNQPQHF,TGTGCCAGCACCTACAGCTTCAATCAGCCCCAGCATTTT
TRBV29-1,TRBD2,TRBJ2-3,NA,CSVPRGGGTDTQYF,TGCAGCGTTCCTAGGGGCGGGGGGACAGATACGCAGTATTTT
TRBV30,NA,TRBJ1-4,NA,CAWSPYQRQGEKLFF,TGTGCCTGGAGTCCCTACCAAAGGCAGGGAGAAAAACTGTTTTTT
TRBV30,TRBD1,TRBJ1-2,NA,CALEDRGRSGYTF,TGTGCCTTGGAAGACAGGGGGCGTTCAGGCTACACCTTC
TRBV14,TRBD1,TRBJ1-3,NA,CASSRPGGCSGNTIYF,TGTGCCAGCAGCCGCCCAGGGGGCTGCTCTGGAAACACCATATATTTT
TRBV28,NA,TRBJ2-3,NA,CASSLAQLGDTQYF,TGTGCCAGCAGCCTCGCTCAGCTCGGGGATACGCAGTATTTT
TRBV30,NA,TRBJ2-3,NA,CAWSVSSPGRYTDTQYF,TGTGCCTGGAGTGTATCCTCCCCTGGCAGGTACACAGATACGCAGTATTTT
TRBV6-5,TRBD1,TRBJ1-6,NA,CASSPLTGVGSPLHF,TGTGCCAGCAGTCCCCTGACAGGGGTGGGATCACCCCTCCACTTT
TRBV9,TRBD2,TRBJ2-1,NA,CASSVKLAGAYNEQFF,TGTGCCAGCAGCGTAAAACTAGCGGGTGCTTACAATGAGCAGTTCTTC
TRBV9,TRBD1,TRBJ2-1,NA,CASSSRTGYNEQFF,TGTGCCAGCAGCTCCAGGACAGGGTACAATGAGCAGTTCTTC
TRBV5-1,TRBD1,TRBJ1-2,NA,CASSLAQGARDYTF,TGCGCCAGCAGCTTGGCTCAGGGGGCGCGGGACTACACCTTC
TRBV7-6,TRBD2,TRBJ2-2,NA,CASSLSGVTNTGELFF,TGTGCCAGCAGCTTAAGCGGGGTAACGAACACCGGGGAGCTGTTTTTT
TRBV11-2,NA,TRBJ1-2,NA,CASSLGLLDGYTF,TGTGCCAGCAGCTTAGGCCTACTGGATGGCTACACCTTC
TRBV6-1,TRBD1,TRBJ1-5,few,CASSEGQNQPQHF,TGTGCCAGCAGTGAGGGACAGAACCAGCCCCAGCATTTT
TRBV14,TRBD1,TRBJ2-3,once,CASSQEWARTGISTDTQYF,TGTGCCAGCAGCCAAGAATGGGCCCGGACAGGGATTAGCACAGATACGCAGTATTTT
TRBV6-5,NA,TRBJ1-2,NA,CASNPTGNPGYGYTF,TGTGCCAGCAATCCCACAGGGAACCCTGGATATGGCTACACCTTC
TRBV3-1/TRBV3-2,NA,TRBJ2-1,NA,CASSHGQLRGNEQFF,TGTGCCAGCAGCCACGGCCAGCTCAGAGGTAATGAGCAGTTCTTC
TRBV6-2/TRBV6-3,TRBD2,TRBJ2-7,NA,CASSSPELLAPHRLYEQYF,TGTGCCAGCAGTTCCCCAGAATTACTAGCGCCGCATAGACTTTACGAGCAGTACTTC
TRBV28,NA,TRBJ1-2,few,CASSRGGSNYGYTF,TGTGCCAGCAGCCGGGGGGGTTCTAACTATGGCTACACCTTC
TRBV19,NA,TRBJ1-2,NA,CASSSLRTGGRAYGYTF,TGTGCCAGTAGCTCCTTGAGAACGGGGGGTCGAGCCTATGGCTACACCTTC